One and the same sample provided the 18 T cell receptor beta chains below, sequenced in a study of CD8 T cells in ankylosing spondylitis. No antigen is known for these receptors. Via MiXCR, TCRdb re-called the 5' RACE reads, giving one row per CDR3 protein. The table records under 950,000 distinct CDR3 sequences, under 20% of them present only once. Study-level results: A motif of 8 or 9 highly homologous TCR beta variants was seen as apparently characteristic of ankylosing spondylitis blood.

The sequenced sample consisted of blood, either unsorted or a sorted T cell fraction (not recorded which). These receptors were obtained from a male donor with ankylosing spondylitis.

The chain links TRBV12-3 or TRBV12-4 to TRBJ2-5, with D possibly matching TRBD2 (6 bases). The CDR3 consists of 15 residues. V was clipped by 5 bases and J by 5 bases, with 18 bases between them. The CDR3 nucleotides read TGTGCCAGCAGTGATCCTCGGGAGCCGGGGGAGACCCAGTACTTC. Its protein product is CASSDPREPGETQYF.

This clonotype came up many times. V usage is TRBV10-2 and J usage is TRBJ1-1; D might be TRBD1 (6 bases). CDR3 size: 13 residues. Germline V gives CDR1 WSHSY, CDR2 SAAADI. Trimming removed 4 bases at V and 5 bases at J, with 11 bases between. Written as DNA, the CDR3 is TGCGCCAGCAGTGCCGACAGGAAGACTGAAGCTTTCTTT. Protein product: CASSADRKTEAFF.

The chain carries TRBV13 and TRBJ2-2, with unresolved D. The V gene lost 2 bases and the J gene lost 0 bases, with 10 bases spanning the gap. The germline gives CDR1 PRHDT, CDR2 FYEKMQ (reference sequence). The CDR3 extends over 16 amino acids. The CDR3 reads CASSLRKGANTGELFF. As DNA, the CDR3 is TGTGCCAGCAGCTTAAGAAAGGGTGCGAACACCGGGGAGCTGTTTTTT.

The J gene is TRBJ1-6, the V gene TRBV18, with 10 bases identical to TRBD1. The CDR3 consists of 16 residues. J was trimmed by 12 bases and V by 3 bases; bases with no gene match: 11. Germline CDR1 KGHSH, CDR2 LQKENI. CDR3 DNA sequence: TGTGCCAGCTCACCGGACGGGACAGGGGTTGGGATACCCCTCCACTTT. This encodes CASSPDGTGVGIPLHF.

The chain uses TRBV5-1 and TRBJ2-7; D could derive from TRBD1 or TRBD2 (5 bases each). CDR1 is SGHRS, CDR2 YFSETQ, per germline. Trimming removed 5 bases at V and 5 bases at J, with 17 bases between. The CDR3 is 14 amino acids. The CDR3 is CASSRGDLSNEQYF. The CDR3, as DNA: TGCGCCAGCAGTCGAGGGGACCTGTCTAACGAGCAGTACTTC.

This clonotype was observed a few times. The chain employs TRBV6-1 and TRBJ1-5; 10 bases fit TRBD1. Germline CDR1 and CDR2: MNHNS and SASEGT. The CDR3 spans 17 residues. J was trimmed by 9 bases and V by 6 bases; bases with no gene match: 17. The DNA of the CDR3 is TGTGCCAGCAGCCAAGGACGGACAGGGGGGACGGAAAGGCCCCAGCATTTT. Protein sequence: CASSQGRTGGTERPQHF.

This clonotype turned up a few times. V usage is TRBV12-3 or TRBV12-4 and J usage is TRBJ1-1, with TRBD1 identical over 7 bases. This CDR3 comprises 16 residues. V shed 2 bases, J shed 7 bases, and the junction held 13 bases outside the gene matches. The CDR3 DNA reads as TGTGCCAGCAGTTTATCGGACAGGCCGCCTCCAATTGAAGCTTTCTTT. Translation gives CASSLSDRPPPIEAFF.

The V and J genes are TRBV5-5 and TRBJ1-4, with a possible D match to TRBD1 (5 bases). Trimming removed 0 bases at V and 5 bases at J, with 11 bases between. Germline CDR1 SGHKS, CDR2 YYEKEE (reference sequence). The CDR3 consists of 15 residues. In DNA form, the CDR3 reads TGTGCCAGCAGCTTGGAGGTTCGGGGGAATGAAAAACTGTTTTTT. Encoded protein: CASSLEVRGNEKLFF. The full variable domain, its missing parts supplied by reference TRBV5-5 and TRBJ1-4, is DAGVTQSPTHLIKTRGQQVTLRCSPISGHKSVSWYQQVLGQGPQFIFQYYEKEERGRGNFPDRFSARQFPNYSSELNVNALLLGDSALYLCASSLEVRGNEKLFFGSGTQLSVL.

This clonotype came up many times. The chain has TRBV12-3 or TRBV12-4 and TRBJ2-1, with D perhaps TRBD1 (6 bases). V lost 4 bases, J lost 2 bases, and 9 bases lay in between. This CDR3 has 14 amino acids. This CDR3 is CASSWTVPYNEQFF. The CDR3 DNA reads as TGTGCCAGCAGTTGGACAGTACCCTACAATGAGCAGTTCTTC.

V and J are TRBV5-1 and TRBJ1-1, with D perhaps matching TRBD1 (5 bases). The CDR3 spans 16 residues. V shed 4 bases and J shed 1 base, with 17 bases lying between them. Germline V gene lookup returns CDR1 SGHRS and CDR2 YFSETQ. CDR3 DNA sequence: TGCGCCAGCAGCGTCAGGGATCAAAACGGGAACACTGAAGCTTTCTTT. Translation gives CASSVRDQNGNTEAFF.

Ten or more counts support this clonotype. V gene TRBV5-1 combines with J gene TRBJ2-1; D gene unclear. The ends were cut back, 0 bases at V and 7 bases at J, with 11 bases in the middle. Germline V CDR1 and CDR2: SGHRS, YFSETQ. The CDR3 is 14 residues long. CDR3 sequence: CASSLASQVNEQFF. The CDR3 DNA follows: TGCGCCAGCAGCTTGGCGTCCCAGGTGAATGAGCAGTTCTTC.

The chain recombines TRBV7-2 with TRBJ2-2, with D perhaps TRBD1 (5 bases). V dropped 0 bases and J dropped 4 bases, with 12 bases sitting between them. Per germline, CDR1 SGHTA and CDR2 FQGNSA. CDR3 size: 16 residues. CDR3 sequence: CASSLARAGRTGELFF. The DNA for the CDR3 is TGTGCCAGCAGCTTAGCTAGGGCAGGGCGCACCGGGGAGCTGTTTTTT.

The rearrangement joins TRBV12-3 or TRBV12-4 to TRBJ2-2, with D perhaps matching TRBD1 or TRBD2 (5 bases each). The CDR3 is 14 amino acids. V lost 5 bases, J lost 0 bases, and 7 bases lay in between. CDR3 bases: TGTGCCAGCAGTGGGGACCCGAACACCGGGGAGCTGTTTTTT. Encoded protein: CASSGDPNTGELFF.

This clonotype appeared a single time. The chain carries TRBV6-2 or TRBV6-3 and TRBJ2-2, with D unclear. The CDR3 is 15 residues long. The germline gives CDR1 MNHEY, CDR2 SVGEGT. V shed 5 bases and J shed 0 bases, with 10 bases lying between them. The CDR3 region has the DNA TGTGCCAGCAGTAGAGACACTTCGAACACCGGGGAGCTGTTTTTT. Translation gives CASSRDTSNTGELFF.

The chain has TRBV6-1 and TRBJ2-4, with D unresolved. Germline loops: CDR1 MNHNS, CDR2 SASEGT. This CDR3 spans 13 amino acids. The ends were cut back, 2 bases at V and 9 bases at J, with 11 bases in the middle. The CDR3 nucleotides read TGTGCCAGCAGTGAATGGGGAAAGGGCATTCAGTACTTC. The encoded protein is CASSEWGKGIQYF.

This clonotype was seen many times. The chain carries TRBV12-3 or TRBV12-4 and TRBJ1-2; a possible D gene is TRBD1 (5 bases). This CDR3 comprises 13 residues. V was clipped by 6 bases and J by 10 bases, with 18 bases between them. The chain's CDR3 is CASRTGPRAAYTF. For the CDR3, the DNA is TGTGCCAGCAGGACGGGACCCAGGGCAGCCTACACCTTC.

The chain couples TRBV25-1 to TRBJ2-7; D might be TRBD1 or TRBD2, each matching 5 bases. Between the trimmed V and J ends, which lost 1 base and 0 bases, there was a span of 16 bases. The germline gives CDR1 MGHDK, CDR2 SYGVNS. The CDR3 runs 17 residues. This CDR3 reads CASSESPGQRSSYEQYF. The CDR3 DNA is TGTGCCAGCAGTGAATCTCCGGGGCAGCGAAGCTCCTACGAGCAGTACTTC.

This clonotype was seen repeatedly, ten times or more. The J gene is TRBJ1-2, the V gene TRBV5-4; D gene unclear. The CDR3 runs 12 residues. V shed 4 bases and J shed 4 bases, with 8 bases lying between them. The germline V gene encodes CDR1 SGHNT and CDR2 YYREEE (reference sequence). The CDR3 nucleotides read TGTGCCAGCAGCGATACGGCCTATGGCTACACCTTC. Amino acids: CASSDTAYGYTF.